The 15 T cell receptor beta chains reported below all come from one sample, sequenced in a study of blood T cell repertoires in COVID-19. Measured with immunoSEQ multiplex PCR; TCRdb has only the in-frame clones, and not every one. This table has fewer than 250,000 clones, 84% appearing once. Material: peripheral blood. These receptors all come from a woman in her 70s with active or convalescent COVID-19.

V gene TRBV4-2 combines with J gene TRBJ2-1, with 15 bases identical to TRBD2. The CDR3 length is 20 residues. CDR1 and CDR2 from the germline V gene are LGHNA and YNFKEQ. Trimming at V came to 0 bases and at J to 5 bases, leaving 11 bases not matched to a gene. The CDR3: CASSQEPGLAGGGLDNEQFF. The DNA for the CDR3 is TGTGCCAGCAGCCAAGAACCGGGACTAGCGGGAGGAGGGTTGGACAATGAGCAGTTCTTC.

CDR3 DNA sequence: TGTGCCAGCAGTGGGGCCGGCAACACTGAAGCTTTCTTT. It encodes CASSGAGNTEAFF. The V call is TRBV25-1, the J call TRBJ1-1; D uncertain. Trimming removed 4 bases from V and 2 bases from J, with 8 bases in between. CDR1 is MGHDK and CDR2 is SYGVNS in the germline V gene. There are 13 residues in the CDR3.

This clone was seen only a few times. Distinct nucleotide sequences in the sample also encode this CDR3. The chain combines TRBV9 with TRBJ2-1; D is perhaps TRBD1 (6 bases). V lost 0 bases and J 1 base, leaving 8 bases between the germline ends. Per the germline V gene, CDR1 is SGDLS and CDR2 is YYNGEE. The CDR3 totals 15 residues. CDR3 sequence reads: CASSVGQGSYNEQFF. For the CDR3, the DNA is TGTGCCAGCAGCGTAGGGCAGGGGTCCTACAATGAGCAGTTCTTC.

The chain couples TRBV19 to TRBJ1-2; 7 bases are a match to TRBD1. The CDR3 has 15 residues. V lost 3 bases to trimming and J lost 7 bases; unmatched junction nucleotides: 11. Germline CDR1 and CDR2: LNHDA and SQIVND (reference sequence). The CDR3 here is CASSIGTRTGGGYTF. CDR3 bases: TGTGCCAGTAGTATCGGGACGAGGACAGGAGGTGGCTACACCTTC.

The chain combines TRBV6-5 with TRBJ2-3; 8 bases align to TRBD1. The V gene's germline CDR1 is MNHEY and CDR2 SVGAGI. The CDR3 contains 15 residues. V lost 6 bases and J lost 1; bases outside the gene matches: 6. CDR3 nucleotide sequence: TGTGCCAGCAGACAGACAGGGGCAGGCACAGATACGCAGTATTTT. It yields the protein CASRQTGAGTDTQYF.

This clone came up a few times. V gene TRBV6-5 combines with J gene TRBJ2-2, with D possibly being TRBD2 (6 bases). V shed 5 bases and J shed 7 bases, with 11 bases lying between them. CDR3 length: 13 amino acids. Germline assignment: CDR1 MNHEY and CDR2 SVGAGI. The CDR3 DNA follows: TGTGCCAGCAGTATTCCGGGAGTCGGGGAGCTGTTTTTT. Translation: CASSIPGVGELFF.

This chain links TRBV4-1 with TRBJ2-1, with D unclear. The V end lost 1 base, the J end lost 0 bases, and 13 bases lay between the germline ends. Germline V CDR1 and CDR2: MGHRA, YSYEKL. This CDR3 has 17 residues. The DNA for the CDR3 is TGCGCCAGCAGCCAAGGTACCCTGCTGAGCTCCTACAATGAGCAGTTCTTC. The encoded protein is CASSQGTLLSSYNEQFF.

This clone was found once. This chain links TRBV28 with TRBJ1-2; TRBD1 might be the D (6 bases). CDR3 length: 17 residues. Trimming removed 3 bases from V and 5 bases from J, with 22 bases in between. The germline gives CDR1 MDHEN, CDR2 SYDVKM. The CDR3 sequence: CASSFQGVLQGPYGYTF. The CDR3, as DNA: TGTGCCAGCAGTTTTCAAGGGGTATTGCAGGGGCCTTATGGCTACACCTTC.

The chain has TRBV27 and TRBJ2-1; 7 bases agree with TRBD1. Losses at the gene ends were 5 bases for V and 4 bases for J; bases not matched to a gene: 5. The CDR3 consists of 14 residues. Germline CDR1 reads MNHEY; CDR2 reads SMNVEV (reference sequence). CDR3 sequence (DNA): TGTGCCAGCAGTCCCGGGACAGTGTACAATGAGCAGTTCTTC. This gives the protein CASSPGTVYNEQFF.

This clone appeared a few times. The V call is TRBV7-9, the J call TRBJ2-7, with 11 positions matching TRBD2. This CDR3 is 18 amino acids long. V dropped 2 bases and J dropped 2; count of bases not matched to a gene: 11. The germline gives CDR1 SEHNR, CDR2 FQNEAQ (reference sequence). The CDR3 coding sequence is TGTGCCAGCAGCTTAAAGGGGCTAGCGGGAGGCCAGCCCTACGAGCAGTACTTC. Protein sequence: CASSLKGLAGGQPYEQYF.

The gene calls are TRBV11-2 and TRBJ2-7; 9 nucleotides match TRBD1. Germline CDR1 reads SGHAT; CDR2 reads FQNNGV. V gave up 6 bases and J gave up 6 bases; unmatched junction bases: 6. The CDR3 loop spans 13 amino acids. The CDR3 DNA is TGTGCCAGCAGATCCGGGACAGGGTTCGAGCAGTACTTC. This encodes CASRSGTGFEQYF. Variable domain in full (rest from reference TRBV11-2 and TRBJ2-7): EAGVAQSPRYKIIEKRQSVAFWCNPISGHATLYWYQQILGQGPKLLIQFQNNGVVDDSQLPKDRFSAERLKGVDSTLKIQPAKLEDSAVYLCASRSGTGFEQYFGPGTRLTVT.

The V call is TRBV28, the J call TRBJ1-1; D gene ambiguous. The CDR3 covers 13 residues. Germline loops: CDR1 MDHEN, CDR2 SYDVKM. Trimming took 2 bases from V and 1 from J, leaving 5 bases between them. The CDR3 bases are TGTGCCAGCAGTTTAACAGCGAACACTGAAGCTTTCTTT. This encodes CASSLTANTEAFF. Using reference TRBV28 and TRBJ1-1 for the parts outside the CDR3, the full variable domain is DVKVTQSSRYLVKRTGEKVFLECVQDMDHENMFWYRQDPGLGLRLIYFSYDVKMKEKGDIPEGYSVSREKKERFSLILESASTNQTSMYLCASSLTANTEAFFGQGTRLTVV.

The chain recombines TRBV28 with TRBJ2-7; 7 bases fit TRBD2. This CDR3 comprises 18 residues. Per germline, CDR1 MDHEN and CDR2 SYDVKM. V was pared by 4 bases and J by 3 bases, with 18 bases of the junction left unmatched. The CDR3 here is CASSSHPLGGGPSYEQYF. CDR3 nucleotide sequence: TGTGCCAGCAGTTCCCATCCTCTGGGGGGAGGGCCTAGCTACGAGCAGTACTTC.

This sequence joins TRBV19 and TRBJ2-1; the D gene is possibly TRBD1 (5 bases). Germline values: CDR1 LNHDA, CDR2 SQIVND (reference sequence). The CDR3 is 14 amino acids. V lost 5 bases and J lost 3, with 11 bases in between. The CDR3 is CASSSAGYYNEQFF. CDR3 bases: TGTGCCAGTAGTTCAGCAGGGTACTACAATGAGCAGTTCTTC.

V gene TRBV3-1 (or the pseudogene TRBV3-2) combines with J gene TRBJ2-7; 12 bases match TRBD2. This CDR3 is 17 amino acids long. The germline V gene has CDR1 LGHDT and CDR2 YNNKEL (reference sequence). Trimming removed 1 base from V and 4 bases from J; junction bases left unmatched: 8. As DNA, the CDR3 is TGTGCCAGCAGCCAAGTAGGTGGACTAGCGGGAAAGTACGAGCAGTACTTC. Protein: CASSQVGGLAGKYEQYF.